Listed below are T cell receptor beta chains from one sample, sequenced in a study of low-dose radiotherapy and immunotherapy resistance in tumors. TCRdb reprocessed the reads via MiXCR and lists one record per CDR3 protein. The table includes under 75,000 distinct CDR3 sequences, roughly 23% detected once. The source was PBMCs, collected after low-dose radiotherapy plus immunotherapy. Every receptor here comes from a male donor with prostate cancer. Both conserved end residues are part of each CDR3. Fields, in order: clone size, V gene, J gene, D gene, CDR3 DNA, CDR3 protein. D genes are given only for firm matches. A clone size is listed for some rows: how often the clone was seen (once, few, many), or a class if it is expanded.

clone_size: many; v_call: TRBV7-2; j_call: TRBJ2-3; d_call: TRBD2; cdr3_nt: TGTGCCAGCAGCCGTTTAGCGGGAGTACGGGAAGATACGCAGTATTTT; cdr3_aa: CASSRLAGVREDTQYF
clone_size: many; v_call: TRBV28; j_call: TRBJ2-1; d_call: TRBD2; cdr3_nt: TGTGCCAGCAGTACGACTAGCGGGACTTCAGGTGAGCAGTTCTTC; cdr3_aa: CASSTTSGTSGEQFF
clone_size: many; v_call: TRBV4-2; j_call: TRBJ2-1; d_call: NA; cdr3_nt: TGTGCCAGCAGCCAAAGGTCCAGCTCCTACAATGAGCAGTTCTTC; cdr3_aa: CASSQRSSSYNEQFF
clone_size: many; v_call: TRBV20-1; j_call: TRBJ2-1; d_call: TRBD2; cdr3_nt: TGCAGTGCGGGACTAGCACTTTACAATGAGCAGTTCTTC; cdr3_aa: CSAGLALYNEQFF
clone_size: many; v_call: TRBV5-1; j_call: TRBJ2-4; d_call: NA; cdr3_nt: TGTGCCAGCAGCTTGTATCCGGAAAATAGAAACATTCAGTACTTC; cdr3_aa: CASSLYPENRNIQYF
clone_size: many; v_call: TRBV11-2; j_call: TRBJ1-4; d_call: NA; cdr3_nt: TGTGCCAGCAGCTTAGGGCGGACGGGAAAACTGTTTTTT; cdr3_aa: CASSLGRTGKLFF
clone_size: many; v_call: TRBV20-1; j_call: TRBJ1-1; d_call: TRBD1; cdr3_nt: TGCAGTGCCAATCACTACAGGGGGCCTGAAGCTTTCTTT; cdr3_aa: CSANHYRGPEAFF
clone_size: many; v_call: TRBV2; j_call: TRBJ2-7; d_call: NA; cdr3_nt: TGTGCCAGCACTCCGGGACAAAGCTCCTACGAGCAGTACTTC; cdr3_aa: CASTPGQSSYEQYF
clone_size: many; v_call: TRBV15; j_call: TRBJ2-1; d_call: NA; cdr3_nt: TGTGCCACCAGCGGTTACAGCTACAATGAGCAGTTCTTC; cdr3_aa: CATSGYSYNEQFF
clone_size: many; v_call: TRBV11-2; j_call: TRBJ2-6; d_call: NA; cdr3_nt: TGTGCCAGCAGCTTAGACAGGGCGCAGACTGGGGCCAACGTCCTGACTTTC; cdr3_aa: CASSLDRAQTGANVLTF
clone_size: many; v_call: TRBV7-2; j_call: TRBJ1-4; d_call: NA; cdr3_nt: TGTGCCAGCAGCTCACAGACAGCAACTAATGAAAAACTGTTTTTT; cdr3_aa: CASSSQTATNEKLFF
clone_size: many; v_call: TRBV15; j_call: TRBJ2-5; d_call: TRBD2; cdr3_nt: TGTGCCACCAGCAGAGATTACCCGCGGGGGGGCGGGAAGACCCAGTACTTC; cdr3_aa: CATSRDYPRGGGKTQYF
clone_size: many; v_call: TRBV19; j_call: TRBJ1-1; d_call: NA; cdr3_nt: TGTGCCAGTAGTATGGCCAGGGGAGTCACTGAAGCTTTCTTT; cdr3_aa: CASSMARGVTEAFF
clone_size: many; v_call: TRBV13; j_call: TRBJ2-3; d_call: NA; cdr3_nt: TGTGCCAGCAGCTTAAGACCGGGAGCAACAGATACGCAGTATTTT; cdr3_aa: CASSLRPGATDTQYF
clone_size: many; v_call: TRBV19; j_call: TRBJ1-1; d_call: NA; cdr3_nt: TGTGCCAGCGGGAGTAATCGTGGCACTGAAGCTTTCTTT; cdr3_aa: CASGSNRGTEAFF
clone_size: NA; v_call: TRBV6-2/TRBV6-3; j_call: TRBJ1-1; d_call: TRBD1; cdr3_nt: TGTGCCAGCAGTTACTCGAGACAGGGGGCGGCCACTGAAGCTTTCTTT; cdr3_aa: CASSYSRQGAATEAFF
clone_size: many; v_call: TRBV5-1; j_call: TRBJ1-2; d_call: NA; cdr3_nt: TGTGCCAGCAGCTTCTTACAGGGTCCCTATGGCTACACCTTC; cdr3_aa: CASSFLQGPYGYTF
clone_size: NA; v_call: TRBV20-1; j_call: TRBJ2-1; d_call: TRBD2; cdr3_nt: TGCAGTGCACTTGAGGGGGCTAGCGGGGGAGTTTATTCTAGGGATGAGCAGTTCTTC; cdr3_aa: CSALEGASGGVYSRDEQFF
clone_size: many; v_call: TRBV6-5; j_call: TRBJ1-6; d_call: TRBD1; cdr3_nt: TGTGCCAGCAGTACGTCCGGGACAGGGAACTATAATTCACCCCTCCACTTT; cdr3_aa: CASSTSGTGNYNSPLHF
clone_size: many; v_call: TRBV11-2; j_call: TRBJ2-5; d_call: NA; cdr3_nt: TGTGCCAGCAGCTCACCGGGCCCTCTTCGGGAGACCCAGTACTTC; cdr3_aa: CASSSPGPLRETQYF
clone_size: NA; v_call: TRBV28; j_call: TRBJ2-3; d_call: NA; cdr3_nt: TGTGCCAGCAGGTACAGGGTGAGAAGTTCAGATACGCAGTATTTT; cdr3_aa: CASRYRVRSSDTQYF
clone_size: many; v_call: TRBV2; j_call: TRBJ2-7; d_call: TRBD1; cdr3_nt: TGTGCCAGCAGGAGAGGGGGCTTCTACGAGCAGTACTTC; cdr3_aa: CASRRGGFYEQYF
clone_size: many; v_call: TRBV20-1; j_call: TRBJ1-5; d_call: NA; cdr3_nt: TGCAGTGTTACCCGGGCCTCAACAAATCAGCCCCAGCATTTT; cdr3_aa: CSVTRASTNQPQHF
clone_size: many; v_call: TRBV7-9; j_call: TRBJ2-5; d_call: TRBD2; cdr3_nt: TGTGCCAGCAGCTTGAATGGACTAGCGGCTCTTGGGGAGACCCAGTACTTC; cdr3_aa: CASSLNGLAALGETQYF
clone_size: once; v_call: TRBV19; j_call: TRBJ2-2; d_call: NA; cdr3_nt: TGTGCCAGTAGTATCCCAGGGGCATCGATCACCGGGGAGCTGTTTTTT; cdr3_aa: CASSIPGASITGELFF
clone_size: many; v_call: TRBV20-1; j_call: TRBJ2-1; d_call: TRBD2; cdr3_nt: TGCAGTGCCAACGTAGCGGGCTTTGTACAGTTCTTC; cdr3_aa: CSANVAGFVQFF
clone_size: many; v_call: TRBV6-2/TRBV6-3; j_call: TRBJ1-1; d_call: TRBD1; cdr3_nt: TGTGCCAGCGGACAGGGGAACACTGAAGCTTTCTTT; cdr3_aa: CASGQGNTEAFF
clone_size: many; v_call: TRBV7-6; j_call: TRBJ1-6; d_call: NA; cdr3_nt: TGTGCCAGCAGCGAAATGAATGCACCCCTCCACTTT; cdr3_aa: CASSEMNAPLHF
clone_size: NA; v_call: TRBV28; j_call: TRBJ2-3; d_call: NA; cdr3_nt: TGTGCCAGCAGTCCCCTCCAGGGATCTAGCACAGATACGCAGTATTTT; cdr3_aa: CASSPLQGSSTDTQYF
clone_size: NA; v_call: TRBV9; j_call: TRBJ2-2; d_call: TRBD2; cdr3_nt: TGTGCCAGCAGCGTATCCGGGGGGTATGGCGGGGAGCTGTTTTTT; cdr3_aa: CASSVSGGYGGELFF
clone_size: many; v_call: TRBV19; j_call: TRBJ1-5; d_call: TRBD1; cdr3_nt: TGTGCCAGTAGTATCGTACAGGGGTCGGGTCAGCCCCAGCATTTT; cdr3_aa: CASSIVQGSGQPQHF
clone_size: many; v_call: TRBV5-4; j_call: TRBJ2-5; d_call: TRBD1; cdr3_nt: TGTGCCAGCAGCCTGACAGGGGTTTCAGAGACCCAGTACTTC; cdr3_aa: CASSLTGVSETQYF
clone_size: many; v_call: TRBV7-3; j_call: TRBJ1-5; d_call: NA; cdr3_nt: TGTGCCAGCAGCTTATCGGTCCGTCAGCCCCAGCATTTT; cdr3_aa: CASSLSVRQPQHF
clone_size: NA; v_call: TRBV15; j_call: TRBJ2-7; d_call: NA; cdr3_nt: TGTGCCACCAGTTTCGGGCAAGGCTCCTACGAGCAGTACTTC; cdr3_aa: CATSFGQGSYEQYF
clone_size: once; v_call: TRBV4-2; j_call: TRBJ2-7; d_call: NA; cdr3_nt: TGTGCCAGCAGCCAAGATAGGACCCTCACCTACGAGCAGTACTTC; cdr3_aa: CASSQDRTLTYEQYF
clone_size: many; v_call: TRBV7-9; j_call: TRBJ2-3; d_call: NA; cdr3_nt: TGTGCCAGCAGCTTAATGGGGGGCACAGATACGCAGTATTTT; cdr3_aa: CASSLMGGTDTQYF
clone_size: many; v_call: TRBV5-3; j_call: TRBJ2-1; d_call: NA; cdr3_nt: TGCGCCAGCAGCTTGGGCGGCGTCTCCTACAATGAGCAGTTCTTC; cdr3_aa: CASSLGGVSYNEQFF
clone_size: many; v_call: TRBV11-1; j_call: TRBJ2-7; d_call: TRBD2; cdr3_nt: TGTGCCAGCAGCTTAACCGCGGGGGGCTCCTACGAGCAGTACTTC; cdr3_aa: CASSLTAGGSYEQYF
clone_size: many; v_call: TRBV5-1; j_call: TRBJ2-3; d_call: NA; cdr3_nt: TGCGCCAGCAGCTTGGAAGGGGACACAGATACGCAGTATTTT; cdr3_aa: CASSLEGDTDTQYF
clone_size: many; v_call: TRBV29-1; j_call: TRBJ1-1; d_call: TRBD1; cdr3_nt: TGCAGCGTTGCGTCGCAGGGGGCCAGCACTGAAGCTTTCTTT; cdr3_aa: CSVASQGASTEAFF
clone_size: many; v_call: TRBV5-1; j_call: TRBJ2-3; d_call: NA; cdr3_nt: TGCGCCAGCAGCGAGGAGGCTCACACAGATACGCAGTATTTT; cdr3_aa: CASSEEAHTDTQYF
clone_size: many; v_call: TRBV19; j_call: TRBJ1-5; d_call: NA; cdr3_nt: TGTGCCAGTAGCCCGCGGGGTGCCAGGCAGCCCCAGCATTTT; cdr3_aa: CASSPRGARQPQHF
clone_size: few; v_call: TRBV30; j_call: TRBJ2-1; d_call: TRBD2; cdr3_nt: TGTGCCTGGAGCGTCGGGACTAGGGGCGAGCAGTTCTTC; cdr3_aa: CAWSVGTRGEQFF
clone_size: many; v_call: TRBV4-2; j_call: TRBJ2-1; d_call: TRBD2; cdr3_nt: TGTGCCAGCAGCCAACAACATAGCGGGGGGGCGGATGAGCAGTTCTTC; cdr3_aa: CASSQQHSGGADEQFF
clone_size: many; v_call: TRBV7-8; j_call: TRBJ1-4; d_call: NA; cdr3_nt: TGTGCCAGCAGCTTAGATGGAGGGTTCAAAGAAAAACTGTTTTTT; cdr3_aa: CASSLDGGFKEKLFF
clone_size: NA; v_call: TRBV29-1; j_call: TRBJ2-1; d_call: TRBD1; cdr3_nt: TGCAGCGTTCAGAGGGGGCTAGGGGGAGATGAGCAGTTCTTC; cdr3_aa: CSVQRGLGGDEQFF
clone_size: many; v_call: TRBV5-5; j_call: TRBJ2-2; d_call: TRBD2; cdr3_nt: TGTGCCAGCAGACCGGCTAGCGGGGGGACCATCCTGGAGCTGTTTTTT; cdr3_aa: CASRPASGGTILELFF
clone_size: many; v_call: TRBV4-3; j_call: TRBJ1-3; d_call: NA; cdr3_nt: TGCGCCAGCAGCCCCGGTTTTTCTGGAAACACCATATATTTT; cdr3_aa: CASSPGFSGNTIYF
clone_size: many; v_call: TRBV7-2; j_call: TRBJ1-5; d_call: NA; cdr3_nt: TGTGCCAGCAGCTGGGATAGCAATCAGCCCCAGCATTTT; cdr3_aa: CASSWDSNQPQHF
clone_size: many; v_call: TRBV29-1; j_call: TRBJ2-5; d_call: NA; cdr3_nt: TGCAGCGTTGAAGGGTGGGGACTCCCCTTGGGCGTCCAAGAGACCCAGTACTTC; cdr3_aa: CSVEGWGLPLGVQETQYF
clone_size: many; v_call: TRBV20-1; j_call: TRBJ2-2; d_call: TRBD2; cdr3_nt: TGCAGTGCTAGGGGACTAGCGGGGTCTGCGAACACCGGGGAGCTGTTTTTT; cdr3_aa: CSARGLAGSANTGELFF
clone_size: many; v_call: TRBV2; j_call: TRBJ1-5; d_call: NA; cdr3_nt: TGTGCCAGCTCTTTGGGTGGGGTCAGAGATCAGCCCCAGCATTTT; cdr3_aa: CASSLGGVRDQPQHF
clone_size: many; v_call: TRBV3-1; j_call: TRBJ1-1; d_call: NA; cdr3_nt: TGTGCCAGCAGCCAATGGAGCAGGGGAAGCACTGAAGCTTTCTTT; cdr3_aa: CASSQWSRGSTEAFF
clone_size: NA; v_call: TRBV18; j_call: TRBJ1-5; d_call: TRBD1; cdr3_nt: TGTGCCAGCTCAACCGGGACAGGCTCTCAGCCCCAGCATTTT; cdr3_aa: CASSTGTGSQPQHF
clone_size: few; v_call: TRBV18; j_call: TRBJ1-5; d_call: NA; cdr3_nt: TGTGCCAGCTCACCCTGGGACAATCAGCCCCAGCATTTT; cdr3_aa: CASSPWDNQPQHF